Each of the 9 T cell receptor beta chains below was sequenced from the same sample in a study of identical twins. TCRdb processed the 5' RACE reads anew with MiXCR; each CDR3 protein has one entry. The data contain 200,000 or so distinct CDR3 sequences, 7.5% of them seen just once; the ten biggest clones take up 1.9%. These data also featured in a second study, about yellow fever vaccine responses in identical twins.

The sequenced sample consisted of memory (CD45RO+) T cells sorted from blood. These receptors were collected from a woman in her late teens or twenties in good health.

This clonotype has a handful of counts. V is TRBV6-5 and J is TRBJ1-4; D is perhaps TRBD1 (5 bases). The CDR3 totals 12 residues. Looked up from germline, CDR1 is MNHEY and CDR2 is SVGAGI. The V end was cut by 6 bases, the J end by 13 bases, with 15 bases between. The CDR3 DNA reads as TGTGCCAGCAGGCAGGGCCAGGGAGGACTGTTTTTT. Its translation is CASRQGQGGLFF.

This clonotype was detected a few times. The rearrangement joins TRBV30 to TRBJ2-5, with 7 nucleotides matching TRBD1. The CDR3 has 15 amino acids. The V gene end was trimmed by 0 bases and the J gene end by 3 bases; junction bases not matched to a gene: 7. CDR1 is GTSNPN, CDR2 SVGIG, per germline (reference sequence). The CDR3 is CAWSVIGQAKETQYF. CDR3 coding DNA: TGTGCCTGGAGTGTCATAGGACAGGCAAAAGAGACCCAGTACTTC.

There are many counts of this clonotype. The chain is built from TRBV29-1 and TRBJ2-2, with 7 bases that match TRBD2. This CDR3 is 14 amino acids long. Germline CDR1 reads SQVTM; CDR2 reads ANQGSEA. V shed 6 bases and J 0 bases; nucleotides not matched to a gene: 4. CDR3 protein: CSVGGGANTGELFF. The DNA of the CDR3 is TGCAGCGTGGGCGGGGGTGCGAACACCGGGGAGCTGTTTTTT.

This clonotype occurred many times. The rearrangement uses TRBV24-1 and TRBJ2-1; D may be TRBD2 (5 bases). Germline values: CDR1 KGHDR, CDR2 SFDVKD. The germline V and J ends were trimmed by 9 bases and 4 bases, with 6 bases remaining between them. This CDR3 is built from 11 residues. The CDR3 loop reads CATRDYNEQFF. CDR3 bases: TGTGCCACCCGGGATTACAATGAGCAGTTCTTC.

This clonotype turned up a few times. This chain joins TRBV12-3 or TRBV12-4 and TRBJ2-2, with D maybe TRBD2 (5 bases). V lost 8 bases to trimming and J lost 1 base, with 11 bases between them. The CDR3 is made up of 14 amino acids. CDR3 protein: CASRSSGNTGELFF. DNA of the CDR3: TGTGCCAGCCGGTCCAGCGGGAACACCGGGGAGCTGTTTTTT.

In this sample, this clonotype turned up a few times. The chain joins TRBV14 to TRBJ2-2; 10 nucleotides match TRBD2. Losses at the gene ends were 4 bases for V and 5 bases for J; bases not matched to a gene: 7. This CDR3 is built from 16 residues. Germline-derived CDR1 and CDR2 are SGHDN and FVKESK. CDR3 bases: TGTGCCAGCAGCCGAGCGGGAGGGTCGATTACCGGGGAGCTGTTTTTT. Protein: CASSRAGGSITGELFF.

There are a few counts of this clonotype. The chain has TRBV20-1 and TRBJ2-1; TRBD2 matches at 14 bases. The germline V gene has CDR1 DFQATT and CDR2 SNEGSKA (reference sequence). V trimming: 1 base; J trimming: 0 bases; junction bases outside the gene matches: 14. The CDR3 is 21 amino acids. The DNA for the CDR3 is TGCAGTGCTAGAGCACACGGACAGACTAGCGGGAGGGAAAGCTCCTACAATGAGCAGTTCTTC. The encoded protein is CSARAHGQTSGRESSYNEQFF.

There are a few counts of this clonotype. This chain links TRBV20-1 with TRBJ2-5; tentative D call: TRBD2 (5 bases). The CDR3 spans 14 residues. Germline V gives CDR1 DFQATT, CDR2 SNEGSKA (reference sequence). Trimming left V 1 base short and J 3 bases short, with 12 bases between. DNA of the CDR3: TGCAGTGCTAGAGTAGGACTGGTGAAAGAGACCCAGTACTTC. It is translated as CSARVGLVKETQYF.

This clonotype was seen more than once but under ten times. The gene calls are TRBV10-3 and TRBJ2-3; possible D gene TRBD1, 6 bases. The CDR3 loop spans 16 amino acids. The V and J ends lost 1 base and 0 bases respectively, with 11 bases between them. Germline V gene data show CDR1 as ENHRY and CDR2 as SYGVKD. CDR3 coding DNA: TGTGCCATCAGTGAGTTTAAAGGGGGTAGCACAGATACGCAGTATTTT. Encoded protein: CAISEFKGGSTDTQYF.